This T cell receptor beta chain stems from a study of T cell responses to AZD1222 COVID-19 vaccine. Trimming cost V 5 bases and J 2 bases; bases outside gene matches: 11. Germline-derived CDR1 and CDR2 are MNHEY and SVGEGT. The CDR3 consists of 16 residues. Profiling relied on immunoSEQ multiplex PCR, and the TCRdb table lists in-frame clones only, not all of them. The sample gives 150,000 to 200,000 clones, approximately 91% of which show up once; approximately 0.97% is in the top ten. The source material was peripheral blood, sampled on day 0 of AZD1222 vaccination. This chain connects TRBV6-2 or TRBV6-3 to TRBJ2-5, with 7 bases that match TRBD2. The receptor was derived from an adult in good health. CDR3 in DNA: TGTGCCAGCAGTGTGTCCCAGCGGGGTTCTCAAGAGACCCAGTACTTC. Encoded protein: CASSVSQRGSQETQYF.